Only a few counts were recorded for the clone carrying this TCR beta chain. As yet, its antigen is unknown. The data are from a study of CD8 T cells in ankylosing spondylitis. Study results and limitations: Seemingly characteristic of ankylosing spondylitis blood was a TCR beta motif consisting of under 10 highly homologous variants. CD8+ disease-linked clones were present at relatively low frequencies in blood. Significant enrichment of disease-linked clones was reported in matched ankylosing spondylitis synovial fluid.

Quantitative 5'-RACE with molecular barcodes generated TCR beta libraries. MiXCR was run by TCRdb on the 5' RACE reads, yielding one entry per CDR3 protein. The data contain hundreds of thousands of distinct CDR3 sequences, roughly 13% of them seen just once; the ten biggest clones take up under 7.5%. The CDR3 is 13 residues long. V shed 3 bases and J 6 bases; nucleotides not matched to a gene: 7. CDR1 and CDR2 from the germline V gene are DFQATT and SNEGSKA (reference sequence). This sequence was found in a male donor with ankylosing spondylitis. What was sequenced was blood, either unsorted or a sorted T cell fraction (not recorded which). The genes are TRBV20-1 and TRBJ2-7; 8 bases agree with TRBD2. CDR3 nucleotides: TGCAGTGCTAGTAGCGGGAAAGGAGGCGAGCAGTACTTC. Residues: CSASSGKGGEQYF.